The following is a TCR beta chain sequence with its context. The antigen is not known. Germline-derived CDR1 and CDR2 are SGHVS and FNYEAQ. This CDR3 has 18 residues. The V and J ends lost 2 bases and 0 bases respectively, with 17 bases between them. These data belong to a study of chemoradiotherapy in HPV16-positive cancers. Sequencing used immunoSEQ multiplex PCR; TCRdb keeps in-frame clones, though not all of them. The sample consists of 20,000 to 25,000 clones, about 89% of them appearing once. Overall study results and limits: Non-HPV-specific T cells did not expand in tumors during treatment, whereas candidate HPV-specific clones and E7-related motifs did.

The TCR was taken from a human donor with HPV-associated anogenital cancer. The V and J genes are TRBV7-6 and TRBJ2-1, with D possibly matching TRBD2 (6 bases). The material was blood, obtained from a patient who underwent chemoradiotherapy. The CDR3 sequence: CASSLYIGTLSSYNEQFF. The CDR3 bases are TGTGCCAGCAGCTTATACATAGGGACTTTGAGCTCCTACAATGAGCAGTTCTTC.